The 30 T cell receptor beta chains below were found in one sample sequenced in a study of T cells in Graves' hyperthyroidism and ophthalmopathy. TCR beta CDR3 region amplification was performed from RNA transcripts. The study used the HTBI primer set for a first-round RT-PCR of the TCR CDR3. One entry per CDR3 protein, called by TCRdb with MiXCR from the multiplex PCR reads. The table includes 600,000 to 900,000 distinct CDR3 sequences, about a sixth detected once. Sequencing was performed on blood. All receptors come from a man aged 18-30 years with Graves' hyperthyroidism.

This clonotype was seen more than once but under ten times. The CDR3 nucleotides are TGCGCCAGCAGCCAAGATGGGCTAGCGGGACGGGTCGGGGAGCTGTTTTTT. Amino acid sequence: CASSQDGLAGRVGELFF. The chain carries TRBV4-3 and TRBJ2-2, with TRBD2 identical over 9 bases. The CDR3 runs to 17 residues. The germline V gene has CDR1 LGHNA and CDR2 YSLEER. Trimming removed 0 bases from V and 7 bases from J; junction bases left unmatched: 9.

This clonotype was seen at least ten times. One end of the junction does not line up with germline, which may come from a read error. In DNA, the CDR3 is TGTGCCAGCAGTCCCGGACTAGCGGGAGTGGCAGATACGCAGTATTTT. This sequence encodes CASSPGLAGVADTQYF. V and J are TRBV5-1 and TRBJ2-3, with 13 bases matching TRBD2. The CDR3 runs to 16 residues. Germline V lookup: CDR1 SGHRS, CDR2 YFSETQ.

This clonotype appeared many times. The V gene is TRBV4-2, the J gene TRBJ1-1; TRBD1 aligns across 10 bases. CDR1 and CDR2 (germline): LGHNA, YNFKEQ. With V trimmed by 5 bases and J by 7 bases, 10 bases remained unmatched. The CDR3 is 15 amino acids. The CDR3 region is CASSNTGTGVNEAFF. The CDR3 DNA is TGTGCCAGCAGCAATACCGGGACAGGGGTGAATGAAGCTTTCTTT.

This clonotype was detected many times. This chain joins TRBV29-1 and TRBJ2-2, with 8 bases fitting TRBD1. The ends lost 7 bases at V and 0 bases at J; junction bases unmatched: 4. The CDR3 loop spans 14 amino acids. Germline CDR1 SQVTM, CDR2 ANQGSEA. The CDR3 spells CSGGTGANTGELFF. The CDR3 region has the DNA TGCAGCGGGGGGACAGGAGCGAACACCGGGGAGCTGTTTTTT.

This clonotype has ten or more counts. V gene TRBV7-2 combines with J gene TRBJ2-5; the match to TRBD2 covers 8 bases. The trim removed 5 bases at V and 5 bases at J, leaving 13 bases unmatched. Looked up from germline, CDR1 is SGHTA and CDR2 is FQGNSA. The CDR3 runs to 16 residues. The CDR3 spells CASSPSGGGRRETQYF. The CDR3 bases are TGTGCCAGCAGCCCAAGCGGGGGCGGGCGGAGGGAGACCCAGTACTTC.

This clonotype was observed many times. J is TRBJ1-1 and V is TRBV20-1, with 7 bases that match TRBD1. The CDR3 sequence is 17 residues long. The V and J ends lost 4 bases and 0 bases, in that order; junction bases with no gene match: 14. Germline lookup yields CDR1 DFQATT and CDR2 SNEGSKA (reference sequence). CDR3 residues: CSATPQDRTKLNTEAFF. CDR3 bases: TGCAGTGCTACCCCCCAGGACAGGACAAAGTTGAACACTGAAGCTTTCTTT.

In this sample, this clonotype turned up a few times. V and J are TRBV10-2 and TRBJ2-1; TRBD2 matches 8 bases. J was trimmed by 7 bases and V by 7 bases; bases with no gene match: 12. The germline gives CDR1 WSHSY, CDR2 SAAADI. The CDR3 contains 15 residues. The CDR3 sequence: CASTQSGGRGNEQFF. In DNA, the CDR3 is TGCGCCAGCACCCAATCGGGGGGGCGCGGGAATGAGCAGTTCTTC.

The chain employs TRBV7-9 and TRBJ2-7, with a possible D match to TRBD2 (6 bases). Trimming removed 5 bases from V and 6 bases from J, with 14 bases in between. The CDR3 totals 13 residues. The germline V gene has CDR1 SEHNR and CDR2 FQNEAQ (reference sequence). The CDR3 reads CASSLQTGVEQYF. CDR3 nucleotide sequence: TGTGCCAGCAGCCTCCAAACGGGAGTCGAGCAGTACTTC.

This clonotype was counted ten times or more. The chain is built from TRBV27 and TRBJ1-1, with D possibly TRBD1 on 6 matching bases. Between the trimmed V and J ends, which lost 4 bases and 8 bases, there was a span of 8 bases. Looked up from germline, CDR1 is MNHEY and CDR2 is SMNVEV (reference sequence). The CDR3 runs to 11 residues. CDR3 bases: TGTGCCAGCAGTTGGGGACAAGAAGCTTTCTTT. Its translation: CASSWGQEAFF.

This clonotype was counted only a few times. The chain combines TRBV5-1 with TRBJ2-5, with D possibly matching TRBD2 (6 bases). Germline CDR1 and CDR2: SGHRS and YFSETQ. V was clipped by 4 bases and J by 0 bases, with 19 bases between them. The CDR3 is 17 residues long. The CDR3, as DNA: TGCGCCAGCAGCGTAATAGCTCGCGGGGAGTACCAAGAGACCCAGTACTTC. Translating it yields CASSVIARGEYQETQYF.

This clonotype has a count of ten or more. V usage is TRBV2 and J usage is TRBJ2-7, with D tentatively TRBD1 or TRBD2 (6 bases each). The CDR3 totals 12 residues. Germline V gene lookup returns CDR1 SNHLY and CDR2 FYNNEI. V shed 10 bases and J shed 7 bases, with 17 bases lying between them. CDR3 DNA: TGTGCCACCGGGACGGGGGCTCGGGAGCAGTACTTC. This encodes CATGTGAREQYF.

This clonotype was detected ten times or more. The chain is built from TRBV28 and TRBJ2-7; D gene ambiguous. The germline CDR1 and CDR2 sequences are MDHEN and SYDVKM. Trimming took off 2 bases at V and 3 bases at J, with 8 bases between the two ends. The CDR3 is made up of 13 amino acids. CDR3 in DNA: TGTGCCAGCAGTTTACCGGCAGACTACGAGCAGTACTTC. Amino acids: CASSLPADYEQYF.

This clonotype was counted only a few times. The chain couples TRBV7-9 to TRBJ2-2; 16 bases are a match to TRBD2. In germline, CDR1 is SEHNR, CDR2 FQNEAQ (reference sequence). J gave up 6 bases and V 4 bases, and 11 bases lay outside the gene matches. CDR3 size: 19 residues. CDR3 bases: TGTGCCAGCAGCTCGCCATCGGGACTAGCGGGAGGGCCTTCCGGGGAGCTGTTTTTT. It encodes CASSSPSGLAGGPSGELFF.

This clonotype was counted at least ten times. The J gene is TRBJ1-1, the V gene TRBV28; D is unclear. In germline, CDR1 is MDHEN, CDR2 SYDVKM. Between the trimmed V and J ends, which lost 6 bases and 0 bases, there was a span of 14 bases. The CDR3 contains 15 residues. DNA for the CDR3: TGTGCCAGCAGGTCTAACGACGGTGTGAACACTGAAGCTTTCTTT. It yields the protein CASRSNDGVNTEAFF. Variable domain in full (rest from reference TRBV28 and TRBJ1-1): DVKVTQSSRYLVKRTGEKVFLECVQDMDHENMFWYRQDPGLGLRLIYFSYDVKMKEKGDIPEGYSVSREKKERFSLILESASTNQTSMYLCASRSNDGVNTEAFFGQGTRLTVV.

This clonotype was seen many times. The V gene is TRBV7-2, the J gene TRBJ2-7, with 8 bases fitting TRBD2. CDR1 SGHTA and CDR2 FQGNSA come from the germline V gene. V dropped 5 bases and J dropped 0; count of bases not matched to a gene: 6. The CDR3 extends over 15 amino acids. The CDR3 reads CASSVIAGPSYEQYF. The CDR3 bases are TGTGCCAGCAGCGTGATAGCGGGACCCTCCTACGAGCAGTACTTC.

The gene calls are TRBV2 and TRBJ1-3, with unresolved D. Looked up from germline, CDR1 is SNHLY and CDR2 is FYNNEI. The CDR3 runs 12 residues. The V end lost 0 bases, the J end lost 8 bases, and 5 bases lay between the germline ends. CDR3 amino acids: CASSEARHTIYF. The CDR3 nucleotides read TGTGCCAGCAGTGAAGCGAGGCACACCATATATTTT.

This clonotype occurred many times. This chain connects TRBV30 to TRBJ2-5; no clear D gene. The CDR3 is made up of 15 amino acids. Germline V gene sequence: CDR1 GTSNPN, CDR2 SVGIG (reference sequence). V was pared by 3 bases and J by 0 bases, with 14 bases between. CDR3 sequence: CAWRLWREYQETQYF. The CDR3 coding sequence is TGTGCCTGGAGGCTCTGGAGAGAGTACCAAGAGACCCAGTACTTC. The full variable domain, rest sourced from reference TRBV30 and TRBJ2-5, is SQTIHQWPATLVQPVGSPLSLECTVEGTSNPNLYWYRQAAGRGLQLLFYSVGIGQISSEVPQNLSASRPQDRQFILSSKKLLLSDSGFYLCAWRLWREYQETQYFGPGTRLLVL.

This clonotype was seen more than once but under ten times. The chain has TRBV27 and TRBJ2-3; no firm D call. Germline V CDR1 and CDR2: MNHEY, SMNVEV (reference sequence). Between the trimmed V and J ends, which lost 6 bases and 2 bases, there was a span of 15 bases. This CDR3 contains 15 residues. CDR3: CASSKPGATTDTQYF. The CDR3 DNA reads TGTGCCAGCAGCAAGCCGGGCGCAACCACAGATACGCAGTATTTT.

The chain combines TRBV4-3 with TRBJ2-2; tentatively, D is TRBD2 (6 bases). Germline V gives CDR1 LGHNA, CDR2 YSLEER. V was clipped by 0 bases and J by 5 bases, with 10 bases between them. The CDR3 spans 15 residues. The CDR3, as DNA: TGCGCCAGCAGCCAAGACCAGCGGGCTACCGGGGAGCTGTTTTTT. It translates to CASSQDQRATGELFF.

In its sample, this clonotype was seen many times. The chain carries TRBV28 and TRBJ2-4; D call uncertain. This CDR3 is 16 amino acids long. V gave up 2 bases and J gave up 0 bases, with 11 bases separating them. CDR1 MDHEN and CDR2 SYDVKM come from the germline V gene. CDR3 in amino acids: CASSLSPGLAKNIQYF. As DNA, the CDR3 is TGTGCCAGCAGTTTAAGTCCAGGCCTAGCCAAAAACATTCAGTACTTC.

The CDR3 region is CASTQRGDFNYGYTF. The DNA for the CDR3 is TGTGCCAGCACCCAGAGGGGAGACTTTAACTATGGCTACACCTTC. V and J are TRBV27 and TRBJ1-2; a possible D gene is TRBD1 (5 bases). The CDR3 is 15 residues long. The V gene's germline CDR1 is MNHEY and CDR2 SMNVEV (reference sequence). V was clipped by 7 bases and J by 1 base, with 16 bases between them.

The chain uses TRBV10-3 and TRBJ1-3; TRBD1 matches 7 bases. This CDR3 has 17 residues. V dropped 6 bases and J dropped 2; count of bases not matched to a gene: 13. Germline lookup yields CDR1 ENHRY and CDR2 SYGVKD. This CDR3 is CAIRLTTLTGPGNTIYF. For the CDR3, the DNA is TGTGCCATCAGACTCACTACATTGACAGGGCCTGGAAACACCATATATTTT.

This chain's CDR3 is CANRIGGAYNSPLHF. Written as DNA, the CDR3 is TGTGCCAACAGGATCGGAGGCGCGTATAATTCACCCCTCCACTTT. The chain employs TRBV6-8 and TRBJ1-6, with TRBD1 as a possible D gene (5 bases). The V gene's germline CDR1 is MNHGY and CDR2 SAAAGT. With 10 bases removed from V and 4 bases from J, the gap between germline ends came to 17 bases. The CDR3 sequence is 15 residues long.

This clonotype was detected ten times or more. J is TRBJ2-3 and V is TRBV30; the D is unclear. The CDR3 runs 11 residues. CDR1 and CDR2 from the germline V gene are GTSNPN and SVGIG (reference sequence). The V end lost 1 base, the J end lost 5 bases, and 4 bases lay between the germline ends. CDR3 in amino acids: CAWSELDTQYF. CDR3 DNA: TGTGCCTGGAGTGAACTAGATACGCAGTATTTT.

As to this clonotype: One end of the junction is discordant with germline, which a read error may explain. The V call is TRBV7-8, the J call TRBJ2-3, with 7 bases that match TRBD2. The germline V gene has CDR1 SGHVS and CDR2 FQNEAQ. The CDR3 consists of 15 residues. The CDR3 here is CASSLVAGEADTQYF. CDR3 sequence (DNA): TGTGCCAGCAGCTTAGTTGCGGGAGAGGCAGATACTCAGTATTTT.

This clonotype occurred many times. The V call is TRBV6-1, the J call TRBJ1-1; D is ambiguous. Looked up from germline, CDR1 is MNHNS and CDR2 is SASEGT. The CDR3 loop spans 14 amino acids. V lost 2 bases and J 1 base, leaving 8 bases between the germline ends. This CDR3 reads CASSEFLENTEAFF. The DNA for the CDR3 is TGTGCCAGCAGTGAATTTCTGGAGAACACTGAAGCTTTCTTT.

The chain couples TRBV12-5 to TRBJ1-2, with TRBD1 identical over 7 bases. The CDR3 has 16 residues. Germline lookup yields CDR1 LGHNT and CDR2 FRNRAP. V lost 0 bases and J lost 7; bases outside the gene matches: 11. In nucleotides, the CDR3 is TGTGCTAGTGGTTTGGTACTCGGGGCAGGGGGTCGTGGCTACACCTTC. The encoded protein is CASGLVLGAGGRGYTF. The entire variable domain, with the rest obtained from reference TRBV12-5 and TRBJ1-2, is as follows: DARVTQTPRHKVTEMGQEVTMRCQPILGHNTVFWYRQTMMQGLELLAYFRNRAPLDDSGMPKDRFSAEMPDATLATLKIQPSEPRDSAVYFCASGLVLGAGGRGYTFGSGTRLTVV.

CDR3 nucleotide sequence: TGTGCCAGCAGCTCAAAGACACCGGGACAGGGGGCCGGCACTGAAGCTTTCTTT. Protein: CASSSKTPGQGAGTEAFF. The chain combines TRBV7-6 with TRBJ1-1; 12 bases fit TRBD1. Germline V CDR1 and CDR2: SGHVS, FNYEAQ. J lost 4 bases, V lost 4 bases, and 13 bases had no gene match. The CDR3 runs 18 residues.

This clonotype was observed at least ten times. This chain links TRBV27 with TRBJ2-1, with D perhaps given as TRBD1 or TRBD2 (5 bases each). The V gene lost 1 base and the J gene lost 4 bases, with 14 bases spanning the gap. In germline, CDR1 is MNHEY, CDR2 SMNVEV (reference sequence). The CDR3 totals 16 residues. Here the CDR3 reads CASSLLGESEYNEQFF. DNA of the CDR3: TGTGCCAGCAGTTTATTGGGGGAGTCGGAATACAATGAGCAGTTCTTC.

This clonotype was seen at least ten times. The CDR3 protein is CASKSTGEPAFF. In DNA, the CDR3 is TGTGCCAGCAAATCCACCGGGGAACCAGCTTTCTTT. The chain carries TRBV6-1 and TRBJ1-1; D not resolved. CDR3 length equals 12 residues. Trimming pared 7 bases from V and 10 bases from J, leaving 16 bases between. CDR1 and CDR2 (germline): MNHNS, SASEGT.